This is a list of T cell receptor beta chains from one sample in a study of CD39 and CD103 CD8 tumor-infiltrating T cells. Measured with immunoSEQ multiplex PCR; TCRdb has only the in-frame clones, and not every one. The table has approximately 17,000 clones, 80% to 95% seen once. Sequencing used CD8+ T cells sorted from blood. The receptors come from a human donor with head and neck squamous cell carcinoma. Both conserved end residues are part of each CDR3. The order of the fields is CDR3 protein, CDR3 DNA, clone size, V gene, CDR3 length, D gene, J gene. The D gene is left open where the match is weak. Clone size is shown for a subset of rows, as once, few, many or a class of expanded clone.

CDR3 protein: CASSVGLWAGNTGELFF
CDR3 DNA: TGTGCCAGCAGCGTAGGTCTGTGGGCGGGGAACACCGGGGAGCTGTTTTTT
clone size: NA
V gene: TRBV9
CDR3 length: 17
D gene: NA
J gene: TRBJ2-2

CDR3 protein: CASSQVGPANYEQYF
CDR3 DNA: TGCGCCAGCAGCCAAGTGGGACCGGCGAACTACGAGCAGTACTTC
clone size: NA
V gene: TRBV4-1
CDR3 length: 15
D gene: NA
J gene: TRBJ2-7

CDR3 protein: CASVGQGWTGELFF
CDR3 DNA: TGTGCCAGCGTGGGACAGGGGTGGACCGGGGAGCTGTTTTTT
clone size: NA
V gene: TRBV2
CDR3 length: 14
D gene: TRBD1
J gene: TRBJ2-2

CDR3 protein: CASSYGLTGELFF
CDR3 DNA: TGTGCCAGCAGTTACGGGCTCACCGGGGAGCTGTTTTTT
clone size: few
V gene: TRBV6-5
CDR3 length: 13
D gene: NA
J gene: TRBJ2-2

CDR3 protein: CASSEFGGSNQPQHF
CDR3 DNA: TGTGCCAGCAGTGAATTTGGTGGGAGCAATCAGCCCCAGCATTTT
clone size: NA
V gene: TRBV6-1
CDR3 length: 15
D gene: NA
J gene: TRBJ1-5

CDR3 protein: CASSQGQRFYEQFF
CDR3 DNA: TGTGCCAGCAGCCAGGGACAGCGTTTCTATGAGCAGTTCTTC
clone size: NA
V gene: TRBV7-9
CDR3 length: 14
D gene: TRBD1
J gene: TRBJ2-1

CDR3 protein: CSIRQGMAGELFF
CDR3 DNA: TGCAGCATCCGACAGGGGATGGCCGGGGAGCTGTTTTTT
clone size: NA
V gene: TRBV29-1
CDR3 length: 13
D gene: TRBD1
J gene: TRBJ2-2

CDR3 protein: CASSQDGAGFSYNSPLHF
CDR3 DNA: TGTGCCAGCAGCCAAGATGGCGCGGGTTTCTCCTATAATTCACCCCTCCACTTT
clone size: NA
V gene: TRBV4-2
CDR3 length: 18
D gene: NA
J gene: TRBJ1-6

CDR3 protein: CASSIRGAPDTQYF
CDR3 DNA: TGTGCCAGCAGCATCCGGGGGGCCCCAGATACGCAGTATTTT
clone size: NA
V gene: TRBV4-2
CDR3 length: 14
D gene: NA
J gene: TRBJ2-3

CDR3 protein: CASRIQGPYNEQFF
CDR3 DNA: TGTGCCAGCAGGATACAGGGCCCCTACAATGAGCAGTTCTTC
clone size: NA
V gene: TRBV27
CDR3 length: 14
D gene: NA
J gene: TRBJ2-1

CDR3 protein: CASSGSDYGYTF
CDR3 DNA: TGTGCCAGCTCGGGGTCGGACTATGGCTACACCTTC
clone size: NA
V gene: TRBV18
CDR3 length: 12
D gene: NA
J gene: TRBJ1-2

CDR3 protein: CASSTTGTPFYGYTF
CDR3 DNA: TGTGCCAGCTCAACCACCGGGACACCTTTCTATGGCTACACCTTC
clone size: NA
V gene: TRBV27
CDR3 length: 15
D gene: NA
J gene: TRBJ1-2

CDR3 protein: CASSQTSAGNPHEQYF
CDR3 DNA: TGTGCCAGCAGCCAAACGTCGGCAGGGAATCCCCACGAGCAGTACTTC
clone size: NA
V gene: TRBV7-9
CDR3 length: 16
D gene: NA
J gene: TRBJ2-7

CDR3 protein: CANLDREETQYF
CDR3 DNA: TGTGCCAACCTGGACAGGGAGGAGACCCAGTACTTC
clone size: NA
V gene: TRBV7-3
CDR3 length: 12
D gene: TRBD1
J gene: TRBJ2-5

CDR3 protein: CSGLKQGINYEQYF
CDR3 DNA: TGCAGCGGTCTGAAACAAGGAATCAACTACGAGCAGTACTTC
clone size: NA
V gene: TRBV29-1
CDR3 length: 14
D gene: NA
J gene: TRBJ2-7

CDR3 protein: CSVGAGGEQYF
CDR3 DNA: TGCAGCGTTGGTGCAGGGGGCGAGCAGTACTTC
clone size: NA
V gene: TRBV29-1
CDR3 length: 11
D gene: TRBD1
J gene: TRBJ2-7

CDR3 protein: CSVILGQGATEAFF
CDR3 DNA: TGCAGCGTGATCCTGGGACAGGGGGCGACTGAAGCTTTCTTT
clone size: NA
V gene: TRBV29-1
CDR3 length: 14
D gene: TRBD1
J gene: TRBJ1-1

CDR3 protein: CASSQGLAGGLSYNEQFF
CDR3 DNA: TGTGCCAGCAGCCAGGGACTAGCGGGGGGGCTATCCTACAATGAGCAGTTCTTC
clone size: NA
V gene: TRBV4-2
CDR3 length: 18
D gene: TRBD2
J gene: TRBJ2-1

CDR3 protein: CASSLRGYTEAFF
CDR3 DNA: TGTGCCAGCAGTTTACGAGGGTACACTGAAGCTTTCTTT
clone size: few
V gene: TRBV28
CDR3 length: 13
D gene: NA
J gene: TRBJ1-1

CDR3 protein: CASRGGNGYTF
CDR3 DNA: TGTGCCAGCAGGGGGGGGAATGGCTACACCTTC
clone size: NA
V gene: TRBV6-1
CDR3 length: 11
D gene: NA
J gene: TRBJ1-2

CDR3 protein: CASSQEQRAVNTEAFF
CDR3 DNA: TGTGCCAGCAGCCAAGAACAGAGGGCAGTGAACACTGAAGCTTTCTTT
clone size: NA
V gene: TRBV4-2
CDR3 length: 16
D gene: NA
J gene: TRBJ1-1

CDR3 protein: CASSLFNHPSYEQYF
CDR3 DNA: TGTGCCAGCAGTTTATTTAACCATCCATCCTACGAGCAGTACTTC
clone size: NA
V gene: TRBV28
CDR3 length: 15
D gene: NA
J gene: TRBJ2-7

CDR3 protein: CASSIATRGSDGYTF
CDR3 DNA: TGTGCCAGTAGTATTGCTACGAGGGGATCGGATGGCTACACCTTC
clone size: NA
V gene: TRBV19
CDR3 length: 15
D gene: NA
J gene: TRBJ1-2